Detailed here is one T cell receptor (beta chain). Its antigen remains undetermined. Base qualities were left out, and no much larger clone turns up one base away. The sample belongs to a study of technical replicates of blood from several donors (dated by TCRdb to the late 2010s). Library method: the immunoSEQ multiplex PCR assay. TCRdb provides this immuneACCESS table in a form limited to in-frame rearrangements. Some clones are lacking; in checked studies, under half of them reflect an unresolved V gene, and why the rest are absent is not known. The table for this sample lists some 74,000 clones; 70% to 90% of them were counted only once. 0.41% of the sample rests with the top ten. The CDR3 measures 14 amino acids from cysteine to phenylalanine. Only the CDR3 part of the read is kept: 42 bases, read in frame from the first base. Per the germline V gene, SGHDT is the CDR1 and YYEEEE is the CDR2. V lost 0 bases and J lost 3 bases; the stretch between them is 7 bases long.

The sequence was collected from a human donor in good health. The chain couples TRBV5-6 to TRBJ1-5, with the D gene not confidently named. Sequencing was done on a sample of T cells isolated from PBMCs. The CDR3 sequence is CASSLGHLNQPQHF. The nucleotide sequence reads as follows: TGTGCCAGCAGCTTGGGGCATCTCAATCAGCCCCAGCATTTT.